The 22 T cell receptor beta chains presented below share a single source sample, sequenced in a study of blood T cell repertoires in COVID-19. The data were produced by immunoSEQ multiplex PCR, yet TCRdb's version contains in-frame clones alone and is incomplete. The sample consists of some 330,000 clones, roughly 90% of them appearing once. What was sequenced was peripheral blood. The receptors here all came from a woman between 50 and 59 years old with active or convalescent COVID-19.

The gene calls are TRBV7-2 and TRBJ1-3, with D perhaps matching TRBD1 (5 bases). V gave up 4 bases and J gave up 3 bases, with 16 bases separating them. CDR3 length equals 16 residues. Germline V gene sequence: CDR1 SGHTA, CDR2 FQGNSA. CDR3 DNA sequence: TGTGCCAGCAGCTCTGCCCAGTGGGGCATTGGAAACACCATATATTTT. Its translation: CASSSAQWGIGNTIYF.

This clone was recorded once. The chain joins TRBV11-2 to TRBJ2-5; 7 nucleotides align to TRBD1. The CDR3 sequence is 15 residues long. The junction had 4 bases not matched to a gene; V was cut back by 1 base and J by 2 bases. Germline loops: CDR1 SGHAT, CDR2 FQNNGV. The CDR3 DNA sequence: TGTGCCAGCAGCTTAGGTAGGGGACAGCAAGAGACCCAGTACTTC. It yields the protein CASSLGRGQQETQYF.

The chain uses TRBV5-1 and TRBJ2-3, with TRBD2 identical over 7 bases. The germline V gene has CDR1 SGHRS and CDR2 YFSETQ. The CDR3 length is 14 residues. After removal of 6 bases from V and 2 bases from J, the junction contained 6 bases not matched to a gene. DNA for the CDR3: TGCGCCAGCAAAAGAGGGGACTACACAGATACGCAGTATTTT. It yields the protein CASKRGDYTDTQYF.

The V and J genes are TRBV9 and TRBJ1-6; D ambiguous. The germline V gene encodes CDR1 SGDLS and CDR2 YYNGEE. The CDR3 sequence is 16 residues long. V lost 0 bases and J 5 bases, leaving 12 bases between the germline ends. The CDR3 loop reads CASSVGPGRDNSPLHF. The CDR3 DNA is TGTGCCAGCAGCGTAGGACCGGGTAGAGATAATTCACCCCTCCACTTT. Variable domain in full (rest from reference TRBV9 and TRBJ1-6): DSGVTQTPKHLITATGQRVTLRCSPRSGDLSVYWYQQSLDQGLQFLIQYYNGEERAKGNILERFSAQQFPDLHSELNLSSLELGDSALYFCASSVGPGRDNSPLHFGNGTRLTVT.

This clone was counted only a few times. The chain recombines TRBV5-4 with TRBJ1-5, with D maybe TRBD1 (5 bases). Germline CDR1 is SGHNT and CDR2 is YYREEE (reference sequence). The V gene lost 0 bases and the J gene lost 6 bases, with 13 bases spanning the gap. The CDR3 spans 15 residues. CDR3 loop: CASSLEGGVGQPQHF. The CDR3 coding sequence is TGTGCCAGCAGCTTGGAAGGAGGGGTCGGTCAGCCCCAGCATTTT.

The genes are TRBV4-3 and TRBJ1-6, with 7 positions matching TRBD1. The germline V gene encodes CDR1 LGHNA and CDR2 YSLEER. V lost 0 bases to trimming and J lost 7 bases; unmatched junction nucleotides: 6. The CDR3 is made up of 16 amino acids. This CDR3 reads CASSQDPGQANSPLHF. Here the CDR3 DNA reads TGCGCCAGCAGCCAAGATCCCGGACAGGCAAATTCACCCCTCCACTTT.

This clone was seen once. The chain employs TRBV9 and TRBJ2-1; D might be TRBD2 (5 bases). Germline V gene data show CDR1 as SGDLS and CDR2 as YYNGEE. Trimming removed 3 bases at V and 0 bases at J, with 10 bases between. This CDR3 region has 15 residues. The CDR3 DNA follows: TGTGCCAGCAGCGACCGGGGAAGCTCCTACAATGAGCAGTTCTTC. Amino acid sequence: CASSDRGSSYNEQFF.

The genes are TRBV7-3 and TRBJ1-2; D uncertain. V shed 5 bases and J shed 7 bases, with 14 bases lying between them. The CDR3 runs to 13 residues. Germline V gives CDR1 SGHTA, CDR2 FQGTGA. This chain's CDR3 is CASSPSGRGGYTF. The CDR3 DNA reads as TGTGCCAGCAGCCCTTCGGGTCGCGGTGGCTACACCTTC. The complete variable domain, with remaining parts taken from reference TRBV7-3 and TRBJ1-2, reads GAGVSQTPSNKVTEKGKYVELRCDPISGHTALYWYRQSLGQGPEFLIYFQGTGAADDSGLPNDRFFAVRPEGSVSTLKIQRTERGDSAVYLCASSPSGRGGYTFGSGTRLTVV.

The rearrangement uses TRBV7-2 and TRBJ1-1; D uncertain. Deletions cut 4 bases from V and 2 bases from J, with 17 bases between. The CDR3 has 16 amino acids. Germline CDR1 reads SGHTA; CDR2 reads FQGNSA. This chain's CDR3 is CASSSVGVGDNTEAFF. CDR3 sequence (DNA): TGTGCCAGCAGCTCGGTGGGCGTGGGAGACAACACTGAAGCTTTCTTT.

Here the CDR3 reads CASSIGFYSGANVLTF. Written as DNA, the CDR3 is TGTGCCAGTAGTATAGGTTTTTACTCTGGGGCCAACGTCCTGACTTTC. The chain recombines TRBV19 with TRBJ2-6, with D hard to call. The CDR3 totals 16 residues. V was trimmed by 1 base and J by 0 bases, leaving 7 bases between them. The germline V gene has CDR1 LNHDA and CDR2 SQIVND (reference sequence).

This clone was observed once. This sequence joins TRBV27 and TRBJ2-7; 14 nucleotides line up with TRBD2. Germline CDR1 MNHEY, CDR2 SMNVEV (reference sequence). The CDR3 is 20 residues long. Unmatched junction bases numbered 16, after V lost 6 bases and J lost 0 bases. The CDR3 here is CASRHRTGGLAGAISYEQYF. The CDR3 nucleotides read TGTGCCAGCAGGCACCGCACAGGGGGACTAGCGGGAGCCATCTCCTACGAGCAGTACTTC.

The chain employs TRBV11-2 and TRBJ2-5; D perhaps matches TRBD1 (6 bases). The CDR3 covers 13 residues. The V gene lost 4 bases and the J gene lost 1 base, with 7 bases spanning the gap. CDR1 is SGHAT and CDR2 is FQNNGV in the germline V gene. The CDR3 reads CASSWDIQETQYF. As DNA, the CDR3 is TGTGCCAGCAGCTGGGACATCCAAGAGACCCAGTACTTC.

The chain has TRBV27 and TRBJ1-2; the D gene is possibly TRBD1 (6 bases). Trimming left V 2 bases short and J 7 bases short, with 23 bases between. CDR1 and CDR2 from the germline V gene are MNHEY and SMNVEV (reference sequence). The CDR3 has 17 amino acids. CDR3 sequence reads: CASSLGPGPGGAGGYTF. CDR3 in DNA: TGTGCCAGCAGTTTAGGCCCCGGCCCGGGGGGCGCAGGTGGCTACACCTTC.

The chain joins TRBV7-2 to TRBJ1-2, with 9 bases matching TRBD1. With V trimmed by 6 bases and J by 8 bases, 7 bases remained unmatched. The CDR3 consists of 13 residues. From germline, CDR1 is SGHTA and CDR2 FQGNSA. CDR3 DNA: TGTGCCAGCAGAGCACAGGGGGCTAGCGGCTACACCTTC. Translating it yields CASRAQGASGYTF.

On this clone: Other DNA sequences in this specimen translate into the identical CDR3. The chain couples TRBV6-4 to TRBJ2-2; D possibly corresponds to TRBD1 (6 bases). Trimming removed 3 bases at V and 1 base at J, with 6 bases between. The CDR3 contains 14 residues. The germline CDR1 and CDR2 sequences are MRHNA and SNTAGT. The DNA for the CDR3 is TGTGCCAGCAGTGAGGGACAGAACACCGGGGAGCTGTTTTTT. This translates into CASSEGQNTGELFF.

The chain uses TRBV5-4 and TRBJ2-2; possibly TRBD1 for D (5 bases). The CDR3 consists of 15 residues. Between the trimmed V and J ends, which lost 0 bases and 6 bases, there was a span of 12 bases. The germline CDR1 and CDR2 sequences are SGHNT and YYREEE (reference sequence). CDR3 sequence: CASSLDTGLSGELFF. The CDR3 DNA is TGTGCCAGCAGCTTGGATACAGGCCTTTCCGGGGAGCTGTTTTTT.

V is TRBV12-3 or TRBV12-4 and J is TRBJ2-3; a weak D match, TRBD2 (5 bases). The CDR3 spans 13 residues. V dropped 5 bases and J dropped 4 bases, with 10 bases sitting between them. CDR3 loop: CASSPAGPDTQYF. Here the CDR3 DNA reads TGTGCCAGCAGTCCTGCGGGTCCAGATACGCAGTATTTT.

The J gene is TRBJ2-3, the V gene TRBV2; 10 bases agree with TRBD2. Germline CDR1 reads SNHLY; CDR2 reads FYNNEI. J gave up 3 bases and V 3 bases, and 3 bases lay outside the gene matches. The CDR3 sequence is 15 residues long. The CDR3 sequence: CASSDRAGGTDTQYF. CDR3 DNA: TGTGCCAGCAGTGATCGAGCGGGAGGGACAGATACGCAGTATTTT.

The V call is TRBV15, the J call TRBJ1-2, with D possibly TRBD1 on 6 matching bases. The germline V gene has CDR1 LNHNV and CDR2 YYDKDF (reference sequence). With 8 bases removed from V and 5 bases from J, the gap between germline ends came to 12 bases. The CDR3 consists of 12 residues. In DNA form, the CDR3 reads TGTGCCACCGGGGGCCTCCGATATGGCTACACCTTC. It encodes CATGGLRYGYTF.

The V and J genes are TRBV29-1 and TRBJ1-1, with 8 bases matching TRBD1. The CDR3 loop spans 13 amino acids. Per germline, CDR1 SQVTM and CDR2 ANQGSEA. V lost 7 bases and J lost 0; bases outside the gene matches: 4. The CDR3: CSALTGVNTEAFF. Here the CDR3 DNA reads TGCAGCGCTCTGACAGGGGTGAACACTGAAGCTTTCTTT.

V gene TRBV28 combines with J gene TRBJ1-1; 10 bases match TRBD1. The V gene's germline CDR1 is MDHEN and CDR2 SYDVKM. V dropped 8 bases and J dropped 3; count of bases not matched to a gene: 12. The CDR3 has 16 amino acids. DNA of the CDR3: TGTGCCAGCGCGTGGGGGGGACAGGGGACGCACACTGAAGCTTTCTTT. It encodes CASAWGGQGTHTEAFF.

This chain uses TRBV5-6 with TRBJ2-6, with D tentatively TRBD1 (6 bases). V lost 1 base and J lost 4, with 12 bases in between. CDR1 SGHDT and CDR2 YYEEEE come from the germline V gene. CDR3 length: 16 amino acids. CDR3 amino acids: CASSLRDNTGANVLTF. The CDR3 bases are TGTGCCAGCAGCTTGCGGGACAACACCGGGGCCAACGTCCTGACTTTC.